The rows below give T cell receptor beta chains drawn from one sample of a study of beta chain features in type 1 diabetes. Clones were sequenced by immunoSEQ multiplex PCR, and TCRdb holds only the in-frame ones, with some missing. The table lists a few hundred thousand clones, approximately 30% of them singletons, with around 0.065% in the top ten. Sequenced material: naive CD4+ T cells from blood. Receptor source: a man younger than 35 in good health. Each CDR3 is given with its conserved first and last residue. A D gene is named only where the DNA matches it firmly. Not every row has a clone size; where given, it reads once, few, many or a size class.

V gene	D gene	J gene	clone size	CDR3 DNA	CDR3 protein
TRBV30	NA	TRBJ1-1	few	TGTGCCTGGAGTGTAGGGGCAGGGACGAACACTGAAGCTTTCTTT	CAWSVGAGTNTEAFF
TRBV29-1	NA	TRBJ1-4	NA	TGCAGCGTTGGTCAACAGGTTAATGAAAAACTGTTTTTT	CSVGQQVNEKLFF
TRBV7-2	NA	TRBJ2-7	few	TGTGCCAGCAGCTTGTCCGTTGAGCAGTACTTC	CASSLSVEQYF
TRBV7-9	TRBD2	TRBJ2-4	few	TGTGCCAGCGGCCACGGGCTAGCGGGAGGGATAGCCAAAAACATTCAGTACTTC	CASGHGLAGGIAKNIQYF
TRBV18	NA	TRBJ2-7	NA	TGTGCCAGCTCACCAGCAGGGACGCCCTACGAGCAGTACTTC	CASSPAGTPYEQYF
TRBV30	NA	TRBJ1-4	NA	TGTGCCTGGATACACCCCAGCCCGGCAGGTGAAAAACTGTTTTTT	CAWIHPSPAGEKLFF
TRBV30	NA	TRBJ2-5	few	TGTGCCTGGAGTGTAGGCCCGTTACAAGAGACCCAGTACTTC	CAWSVGPLQETQYF
TRBV2	NA	TRBJ2-3	few	TGTGCCAGCAGCCCGGCCCGGGCGGGGTGGTCAGATACGCAGTATTTT	CASSPARAGWSDTQYF
TRBV7-6	NA	TRBJ2-1	NA	TGTGCCAGCAGCTTAGGAAGAGAGCAGTTCTTC	CASSLGREQFF
TRBV15	TRBD2	TRBJ2-1	NA	TGTGCCACCCAAAGCGGGGGCAGAAGCAATGAGCAGTTCTTC	CATQSGGRSNEQFF
TRBV6-5	NA	TRBJ2-7	NA	TGTGCCAGCAGAGACCCCGGGACTCGAGAGCAGTACTTC	CASRDPGTREQYF
TRBV7-9	NA	TRBJ2-6	NA	TGTGCCAGCAGGGAGTGGGGCGGCGACTCTGGGGCCAACGTCCTGACTTTC	CASREWGGDSGANVLTF
TRBV15	NA	TRBJ1-1	NA	TGTGCCACCAGCAGCCTGACAGTGAACACTGAAGCTTTCTTT	CATSSLTVNTEAFF
TRBV7-9	NA	TRBJ2-2	NA	TGTGCCAGCAGCTTGGGGCGGGCCACCGGGGAGCTGTTTTTT	CASSLGRATGELFF
TRBV18	TRBD2	TRBJ2-7	NA	TGTGCCAGCTCAGGGACTAGCTCCACCTACGAGCAGTACTTC	CASSGTSSTYEQYF
TRBV19	NA	TRBJ2-7	once	TGTGCCAGTAGTACGAAGGCCGGGACCTACGAGCAGTACTTC	CASSTKAGTYEQYF
TRBV7-3	TRBD2	TRBJ2-1	NA	TGTGCCAGCAGCCCCAGCGGGAGCTCCTACAATGAGCAGTTCTTC	CASSPSGSSYNEQFF